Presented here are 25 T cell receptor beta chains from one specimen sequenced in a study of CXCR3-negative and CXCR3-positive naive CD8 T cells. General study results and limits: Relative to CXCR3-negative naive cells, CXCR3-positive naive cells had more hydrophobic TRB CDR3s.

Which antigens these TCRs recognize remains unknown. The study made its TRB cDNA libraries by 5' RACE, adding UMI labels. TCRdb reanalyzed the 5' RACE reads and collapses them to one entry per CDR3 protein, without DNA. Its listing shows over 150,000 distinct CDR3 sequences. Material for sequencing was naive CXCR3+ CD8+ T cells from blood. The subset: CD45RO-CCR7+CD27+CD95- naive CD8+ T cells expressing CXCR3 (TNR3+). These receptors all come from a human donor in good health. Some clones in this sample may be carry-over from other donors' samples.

CDR3 sequence: CASSQGAGSPLHF. The rearrangement links TRBV7-9 to TRBJ1-6; absent DNA, TCRdb's TRBD1 call cannot be checked. CDR1 and CDR2 from the germline V gene are SEHNR and FQNEAQ (reference sequence). The CDR3 is made up of 13 amino acids.

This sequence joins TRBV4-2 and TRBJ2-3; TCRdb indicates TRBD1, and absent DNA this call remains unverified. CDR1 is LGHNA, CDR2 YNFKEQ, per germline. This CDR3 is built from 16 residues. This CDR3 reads CASSQDAGTGTDTQYF.

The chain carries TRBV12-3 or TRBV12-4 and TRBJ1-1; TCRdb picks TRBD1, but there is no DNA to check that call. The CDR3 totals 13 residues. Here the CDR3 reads CASSPAYNTEAFF.

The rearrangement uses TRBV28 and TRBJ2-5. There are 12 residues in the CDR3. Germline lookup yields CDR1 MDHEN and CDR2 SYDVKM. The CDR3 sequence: CASRGLQETQYF.

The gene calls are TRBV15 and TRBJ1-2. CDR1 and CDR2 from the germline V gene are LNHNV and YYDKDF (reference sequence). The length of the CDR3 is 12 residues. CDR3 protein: CATRGNSDGYTF.

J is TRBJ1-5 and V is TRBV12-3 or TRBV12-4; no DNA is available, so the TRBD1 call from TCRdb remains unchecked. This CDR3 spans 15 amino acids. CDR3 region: CASSLEGGGGQPQHF.

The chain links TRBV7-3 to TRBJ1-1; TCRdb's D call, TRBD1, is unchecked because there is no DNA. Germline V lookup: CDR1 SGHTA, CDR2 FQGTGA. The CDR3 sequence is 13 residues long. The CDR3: CASRLTGDTEAFF.

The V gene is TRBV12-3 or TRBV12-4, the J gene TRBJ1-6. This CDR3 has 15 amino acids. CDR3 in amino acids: CASSSGLTYNSPLHF.

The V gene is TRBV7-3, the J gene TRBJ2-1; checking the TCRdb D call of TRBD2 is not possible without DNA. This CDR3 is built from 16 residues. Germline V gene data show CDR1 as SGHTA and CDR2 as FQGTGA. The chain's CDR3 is CASSLRPSGEFNEQFF.

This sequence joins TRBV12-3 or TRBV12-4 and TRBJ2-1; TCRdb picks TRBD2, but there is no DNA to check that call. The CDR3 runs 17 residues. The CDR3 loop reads CASSSRSGASSYNEQFF.

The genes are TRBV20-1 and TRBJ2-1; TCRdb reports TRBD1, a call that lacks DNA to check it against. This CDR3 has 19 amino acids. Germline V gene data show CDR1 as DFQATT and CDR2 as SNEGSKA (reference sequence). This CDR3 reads CSATPDRIKGPSRVNEQFF.

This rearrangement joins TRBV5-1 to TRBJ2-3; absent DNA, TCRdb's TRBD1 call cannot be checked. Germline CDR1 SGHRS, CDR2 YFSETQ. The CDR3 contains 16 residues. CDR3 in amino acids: CASSSWIGGGPDTQYF.

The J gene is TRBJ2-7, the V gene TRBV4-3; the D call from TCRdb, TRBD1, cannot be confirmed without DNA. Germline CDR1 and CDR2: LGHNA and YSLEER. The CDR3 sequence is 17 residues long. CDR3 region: CASSQEGGLGRGYEQYF.

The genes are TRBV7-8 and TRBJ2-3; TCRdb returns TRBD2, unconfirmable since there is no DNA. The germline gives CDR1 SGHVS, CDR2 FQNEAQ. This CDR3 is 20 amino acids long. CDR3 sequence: CASSLVPAGATSGSTDTQYF. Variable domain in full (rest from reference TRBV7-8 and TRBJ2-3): GAGVSQSPRYKVAKRGQDVALRCDPISGHVSLFWYQQALGQGPEFLTYFQNEAQLDKSGLPSDRFFAERPEGSVSTLKIQRTQQEDSAVYLCASSLVPAGATSGSTDTQYFGPGTRLTVL.

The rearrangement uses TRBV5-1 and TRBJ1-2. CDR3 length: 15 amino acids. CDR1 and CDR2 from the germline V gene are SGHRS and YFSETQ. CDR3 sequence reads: CASSLGWGANYGYTF.

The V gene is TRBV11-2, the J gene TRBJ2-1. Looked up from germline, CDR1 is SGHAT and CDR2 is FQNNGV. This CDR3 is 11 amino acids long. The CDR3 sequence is CASSSSPEQFF.

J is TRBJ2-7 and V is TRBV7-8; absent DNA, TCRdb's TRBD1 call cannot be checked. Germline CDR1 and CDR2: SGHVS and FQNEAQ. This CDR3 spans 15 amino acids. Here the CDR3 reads CASSSFRDRVYEQYF.

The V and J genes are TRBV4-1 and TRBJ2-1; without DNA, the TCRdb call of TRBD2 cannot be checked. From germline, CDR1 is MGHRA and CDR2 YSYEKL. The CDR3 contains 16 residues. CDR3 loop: CASSQISGAFYNEQFF.

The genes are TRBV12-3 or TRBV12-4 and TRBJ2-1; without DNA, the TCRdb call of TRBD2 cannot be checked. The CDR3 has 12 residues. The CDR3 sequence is CASSSHPPWLFF.

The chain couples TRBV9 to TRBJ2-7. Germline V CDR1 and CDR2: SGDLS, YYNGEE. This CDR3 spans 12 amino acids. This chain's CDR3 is CASSVEVYEQYF.

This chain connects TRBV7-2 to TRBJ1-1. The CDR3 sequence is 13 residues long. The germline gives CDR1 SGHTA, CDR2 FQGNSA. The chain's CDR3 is CASSLVLNTEAFF.

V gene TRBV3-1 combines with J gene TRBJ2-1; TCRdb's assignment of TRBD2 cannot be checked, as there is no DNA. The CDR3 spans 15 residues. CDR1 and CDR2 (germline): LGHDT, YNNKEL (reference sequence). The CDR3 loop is CASSPQRGEYNEQFF.

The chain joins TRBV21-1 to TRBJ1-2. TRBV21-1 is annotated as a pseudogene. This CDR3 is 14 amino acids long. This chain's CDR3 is CASSKAGRNYGYTF.

CDR3 sequence: CASSSALVREQYF. The V and J genes are TRBV7-9 and TRBJ2-7. The V gene's germline CDR1 is SEHNR and CDR2 FQNEAQ (reference sequence). The CDR3 consists of 13 residues.

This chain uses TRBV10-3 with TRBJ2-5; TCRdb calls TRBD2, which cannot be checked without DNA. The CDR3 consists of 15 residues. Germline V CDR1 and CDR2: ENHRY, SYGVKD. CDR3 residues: CAIRPGLEYQETQYF.